This TCR beta chain was documented in a study of early stage breast cancer tumors. Unmatched junction bases numbered 6, after V lost 2 bases and J lost 4 bases. Germline V gives CDR1 MNHEY, CDR2 SVGAGI. The CDR3 extends over 15 amino acids. TCRdb's table, derived via immunoSEQ multiplex PCR, lists solely in-frame clones and lacks some. The table shows roughly 58,000 clones, with around nine tenths occurring only once. The sequence derives from a person between 65 and 79 years old with breast cancer. This rearrangement joins TRBV6-5 to TRBJ2-7; TRBD2 matches at 9 bases. Sequencing used blood. CDR3 sequence reads: CASSYMAGGPYEQYF. The CDR3 DNA reads as TGTGCCAGCAGTTACATGGCGGGGGGGCCATACGAGCAGTACTTC.